Below, 18 T cell receptor beta chains from the same sample are listed, as sequenced in a study of blood T cell repertoires in COVID-19. The table came from immunoSEQ multiplex PCR; TCRdb's copy has only in-frame clones and leaves some out. The data contain 200,000 to 250,000 clones, less than 90% of them singletons. Specimen: peripheral blood. These receptors were taken from a woman between 45 and 65 years old with acute or convalescent COVID-19.

In the case of this clone: Germline is not matched at one junction end, which may reflect a read error. The chain combines TRBV19 with TRBJ2-3; possible D gene TRBD2, 5 bases. Germline V gene data show CDR1 as LNHDA and CDR2 as SQIVND (reference sequence). The CDR3 runs to 14 residues. The CDR3 DNA follows: TGTGCCAGTAGTATAATCGCTAGCAGAGATACGCAGTATTTT. Protein: CASSIIASRDTQYF. The variable domain in full, completed from reference TRBV19 and TRBJ2-3, reads DGGITQSPKYLFRKEGQNVTLSCEQNLNHDAMYWYRQDPGQGLRLIYYSQIVNDFQKGDIAEGYSVSREKKESFPLTVTSAQKNPTAFYLCASSIIASRDTQYFGPGTRLTVL.

This clone was observed once. The rearrangement joins TRBV24-1 to TRBJ1-2; D is perhaps TRBD1 (5 bases). The CDR3 totals 14 residues. CDR1 is KGHDR, CDR2 SFDVKD, per germline. V gave up 2 bases and J gave up 6 bases, with 12 bases separating them. In DNA form, the CDR3 reads TGTGCCACCAGTGATTCCCCGGGGGGGAATGGCTACACCTTC. This encodes CATSDSPGGNGYTF.

V and J are TRBV9 and TRBJ2-1, with a weak D call TRBD1 (5 bases). The CDR3 spans 13 residues. CDR1 is SGDLS and CDR2 is YYNGEE in the germline V gene. V lost 5 bases to trimming and J lost 9 bases, with 15 bases between them. The CDR3 protein is CASSAGSMLEQFF. DNA for the CDR3: TGTGCCAGCAGTGCAGGGTCTATGCTTGAGCAGTTCTTC.

In this sample, this clone turned up once. The rearrangement joins TRBV18 to TRBJ2-5, with 9 bases fitting TRBD2. The CDR3 is made up of 15 amino acids. Germline V gives CDR1 KGHSH, CDR2 LQKENI. Trimming removed 0 bases from V and 2 bases from J; junction bases left unmatched: 1. The CDR3 DNA sequence: TGTGCCAGCTCACCACCGGGACTAGCACAAGAGACCCAGTACTTC. Translating it yields CASSPPGLAQETQYF.

J is TRBJ1-3 and V is TRBV9, with TRBD1 as a possible D gene (5 bases). The ends were cut back, 0 bases at V and 0 bases at J, with 13 bases in the middle. CDR1 and CDR2 (germline): SGDLS, YYNGEE. The CDR3 totals 17 residues. CDR3 nucleotide sequence: TGTGCCAGCAGCGTAGGTCGAGACAGCAACTCTGGAAACACCATATATTTT. Translation gives CASSVGRDSNSGNTIYF.

The chain carries TRBV6-5 and TRBJ1-3; 10 bases line up with TRBD1. The germline V gene encodes CDR1 MNHEY and CDR2 SVGAGI. The CDR3 runs 15 residues. The J segment lost 0 bases and the V segment lost 6 bases, leaving 2 bases of the junction unmatched. In DNA, the CDR3 is TGTGCCAGCAGCGGGACAGGGGACTCTGGAAACACCATATATTTT. It is translated as CASSGTGDSGNTIYF.

The chain joins TRBV20-1 to TRBJ2-5, with D possibly TRBD2 on 6 matching bases. V dropped 5 bases and J dropped 5 bases, with 9 bases sitting between them. The CDR3 length is 11 residues. CDR1 and CDR2 (germline): DFQATT, SNEGSKA (reference sequence). The CDR3 DNA sequence: TGCAGTGCTCGCCGGGGGGAGACCCAGTACTTC. This encodes CSARRGETQYF.

V is TRBV29-1 and J is TRBJ2-1; 14 bases map to TRBD2. CDR3 size: 18 residues. Germline CDR1 reads SQVTM; CDR2 reads ANQGSEA. Losses at the gene ends were 3 bases for V and 0 bases for J; bases not matched to a gene: 7. This CDR3 reads CSVESGTSGRGSYNEQFF. CDR3 coding DNA: TGCAGCGTTGAGTCCGGGACTAGCGGGAGAGGCTCCTACAATGAGCAGTTCTTC.

V gene TRBV7-2 combines with J gene TRBJ1-5; 9 positions agree with TRBD1. V shed 5 bases and J 2 bases; nucleotides not matched to a gene: 4. The V gene's germline CDR1 is SGHTA and CDR2 FQGNSA. The CDR3 length is 15 residues. This CDR3 is CASSAGQGRNQPQHF. CDR3 bases: TGTGCCAGCAGCGCTGGACAGGGGCGCAATCAGCCCCAGCATTTT.

This chain links TRBV10-3 with TRBJ2-3; D remains ambiguous. Looked up from germline, CDR1 is ENHRY and CDR2 is SYGVKD. CDR3 size: 16 residues. Trimming shortened V by 0 bases and J by 0 bases, and 10 bases separated the two germline ends. This chain's CDR3 is CAISESVFTSTDTQYF. For the CDR3, the DNA is TGTGCCATCAGTGAGTCGGTATTCACTAGCACAGATACGCAGTATTTT.

The chain carries TRBV24-1 and TRBJ2-3; 9 bases map to TRBD2. CDR1 KGHDR and CDR2 SFDVKD come from the germline V gene. The CDR3 has 15 residues. The J segment lost 4 bases and the V segment lost 4 bases, leaving 5 bases of the junction unmatched. CDR3 region: CATSDPRTSADTQYF. The CDR3, as DNA: TGTGCCACCAGTGACCCTCGGACTAGCGCAGATACGCAGTATTTT.

The chain joins TRBV29-1 to TRBJ2-2; the D gene is possibly TRBD2 (6 bases). This CDR3 contains 14 residues. Trimming shortened V by 3 bases and J by 0 bases, and 8 bases separated the two germline ends. Germline V CDR1 and CDR2: SQVTM, ANQGSEA. CDR3 nucleotides: TGCAGCGTTGAGGGACTGGCGAACACCGGGGAGCTGTTTTTT. Translation gives CSVEGLANTGELFF.

This chain joins TRBV7-2 and TRBJ1-2; D not resolved. V lost 1 base and J lost 8, with 8 bases in between. The CDR3 is made up of 12 amino acids. Germline loops: CDR1 SGHTA, CDR2 FQGNSA. CDR3 sequence: CASSLGAGGYTF. The CDR3 nucleotides are TGTGCCAGCAGCTTAGGTGCCGGGGGCTACACCTTC.

This chain links TRBV7-2 with TRBJ2-4, with D maybe TRBD1 (5 bases). Trimming shortened V by 2 bases and J by 6 bases, and 11 bases separated the two germline ends. Germline loops: CDR1 SGHTA, CDR2 FQGNSA. This CDR3 is built from 14 residues. The CDR3 nucleotides are TGTGCCAGCAGCTTACTGGCAGGGCGAAACATTCAGTACTTC. Amino acid sequence: CASSLLAGRNIQYF.

The chain is built from TRBV7-2 and TRBJ2-3, with TRBD1 as a possible D gene (6 bases). The germline V gene encodes CDR1 SGHTA and CDR2 FQGNSA. The V gene lost 1 base and the J gene lost 6 bases, with 11 bases spanning the gap. The CDR3 spans 14 residues. CDR3 amino acids: CASSLETQGDTQYF. The CDR3 nucleotides are TGTGCCAGCAGCTTAGAAACCCAGGGGGATACGCAGTATTTT.

The chain uses TRBV30 and TRBJ1-1, with 8 bases fitting TRBD1. Looked up from germline, CDR1 is GTSNPN and CDR2 is SVGIG (reference sequence). The CDR3 runs to 14 residues. V lost 4 bases and J lost 1; bases outside the gene matches: 5. DNA for the CDR3: TGTGCCTGGAAAGCAGGGGGCTGGAACACTGAAGCTTTCTTT. Translated: CAWKAGGWNTEAFF.

This chain joins TRBV11-2 and TRBJ1-2; D possibly corresponds to TRBD1 (6 bases). The CDR3 length is 14 residues. Trimming removed 2 bases at V and 3 bases at J, with 10 bases between. The germline V gene has CDR1 SGHAT and CDR2 FQNNGV. CDR3 sequence reads: CASSLRQEDYGYTF. CDR3 DNA sequence: TGTGCCAGCAGCTTACGACAGGAGGACTATGGCTACACCTTC.

The chain uses TRBV19 and TRBJ2-1, with TRBD2 matching over 12 bases. CDR1 is LNHDA and CDR2 is SQIVND in the germline V gene (reference sequence). The CDR3 consists of 16 residues. V was clipped by 4 bases and J by 6 bases; unmatched bases: 7. The CDR3: CASSKLSSGGANEQFF. CDR3 bases: TGTGCCAGTAGTAAGCTTTCTAGCGGGGGGGCCAATGAGCAGTTCTTC.